These 27 T cell receptor beta chains were all obtained from the same sample, sequenced in a study of T cells after yellow fever vaccination. TCRdb ran MiXCR on the 5' RACE reads and lists one entry per CDR3 protein. The data show 120,000 or so distinct CDR3 sequences, about 8.4% seen once. Source: CD8+ T cells sorted from PBMCs, taken on the day of the yellow fever booster vaccination. These receptors were collected from a man aged 18 to 29 who received the YFV17D yellow fever vaccine.

A few counts support this clonotype. The chain couples TRBV10-3 to TRBJ2-2; D is ambiguous. The CDR3 length is 15 residues. CDR1 and CDR2 from the germline V gene are ENHRY and SYGVKD. The V end was cut by 0 bases, the J end by 0 bases, with 5 bases between. For the CDR3, the DNA is TGTGCCATCAGTGAGTCGCCAGCGAACACCGGGGAGCTGTTTTTT. The encoded protein is CAISESPANTGELFF.

This clonotype showed up many times. This sequence joins TRBV7-9 and TRBJ1-1; 7 nucleotides align to TRBD1. The CDR3 covers 14 residues. V was pared by 5 bases and J by 0 bases, with 3 bases of the junction left unmatched. Germline V lookup: CDR1 SEHNR, CDR2 FQNEAQ (reference sequence). The chain's CDR3 is CASSPGQLNTEAFF. The CDR3 region has the DNA TGTGCCAGCAGCCCGGGACAGTTGAACACTGAAGCTTTCTTT.

This clonotype was picked up many times. The J gene is TRBJ1-1, the V gene TRBV12-3 or TRBV12-4; D is ambiguous. Trimming stripped 7 bases from V and 0 bases from J, with 15 bases between. This CDR3 region has 15 residues. CDR3: CASTKGRHLNTEAFF. The CDR3 region has the DNA TGTGCCAGCACCAAGGGCCGGCATCTGAACACTGAAGCTTTCTTT.

This clonotype came up many times. This chain joins TRBV4-1 and TRBJ2-3; no clear D. Deletions cut 2 bases from V and 2 bases from J, with 11 bases between. The CDR3 is 15 residues long. Germline V lookup: CDR1 MGHRA, CDR2 YSYEKL. CDR3 sequence reads: CASSQRASPTDTQYF. CDR3 sequence (DNA): TGCGCCAGCAGCCAAAGGGCCAGCCCCACAGATACGCAGTATTTT.

This clonotype was detected a few times. The V gene is TRBV6-2 or TRBV6-3, the J gene TRBJ1-5; D unclear. There are 14 residues in the CDR3. Trimming pared 2 bases from V and 1 base from J, leaving 6 bases between. Germline CDR1 reads MNHEY; CDR2 reads SVGEGT. This chain's CDR3 is CASSYRASNQPQHF. The CDR3 nucleotides read TGTGCCAGCAGTTACAGGGCAAGCAATCAGCCCCAGCATTTT.

The chain links TRBV24-1 to TRBJ2-5; perhaps D is TRBD1 or TRBD2 (8 bases each). Germline CDR1 KGHDR, CDR2 SFDVKD. CDR3 length equals 19 residues. Trimming shortened V by 3 bases and J by 1 base, and 23 bases separated the two germline ends. CDR3: CATSDPAGLVDRGQETQYF. In nucleotides, the CDR3 is TGTGCCACCAGTGATCCAGCGGGACTAGTCGACAGGGGCCAAGAGACCCAGTACTTC.

As to this clonotype: This may stem from a read error, because a much larger clone lies one nucleotide away. The chain employs TRBV5-1 and TRBJ2-3; D might be TRBD1 (6 bases). The germline gives CDR1 SGHRS, CDR2 YFSETQ. This CDR3 spans 15 amino acids. In nucleotides, the CDR3 is TGCGACAGCAGCCGATTACAGGGATCTACAGATACGCAGTATTTT. Translated, it gives CDSSRLQGSTDTQYF.

This clonotype was seen more than once but under ten times. The J gene is TRBJ1-6, the V gene TRBV28; D is uncertain. The CDR3 consists of 14 residues. The V gene's germline CDR1 is MDHEN and CDR2 SYDVKM. V gave up 5 bases and J gave up 7 bases, with 12 bases separating them. The CDR3: CASSRGRNNSPLHF. The CDR3 DNA is TGTGCCAGCAGTCGAGGGCGGAACAATTCACCCCTCCACTTT.

This clonotype was seen at least ten times. The V and J genes are TRBV6-4 and TRBJ2-3; D is perhaps TRBD2 (6 bases). The CDR3 sequence is 14 residues long. Trimming pared 2 bases from V and 1 base from J, leaving 7 bases between. Germline V gives CDR1 MRHNA, CDR2 SNTAGT. The CDR3 protein is CASSDGEGTDTQYF. CDR3 coding DNA: TGTGCCAGCAGTGACGGGGAGGGCACAGATACGCAGTATTTT.

J is TRBJ2-4 and V is TRBV6-2 or TRBV6-3; 7 bases are a match to TRBD2. The CDR3 consists of 19 residues. Germline V gives CDR1 MNHEY, CDR2 SVGEGT. Germline trimming cut 2 bases from V and 9 bases from J; bases unmatched to any gene: 22. The CDR3 DNA reads TGTGCCAGCAGTTACAGGGAGGGTCTTAGTAGTACAGTTGGGGCCATTCAGTACTTC. This sequence encodes CASSYREGLSSTVGAIQYF.

This rearrangement joins TRBV21-1 to TRBJ1-6. TRBV21-1 is reported as a pseudogene. There are 17 residues in the CDR3. CDR3 coding DNA: TGTGCCAGCAGCAAAGGGCAGAACCAGAAATATAATTCACCCCTCCACTTT. It encodes CASSKGQNQKYNSPLHF.

There are a few counts of this clonotype. The V call is TRBV7-8, the J call TRBJ2-1, with unresolved D. CDR1 and CDR2 from the germline V gene are SGHVS and FQNEAQ. V dropped 1 base and J dropped 9 bases, with 7 bases sitting between them. CDR3 length: 12 residues. The CDR3 here is CASSLDAAEQFF. The CDR3 coding sequence is TGTGCCAGCAGCTTAGACGCTGCTGAGCAGTTCTTC.

This clonotype has only a few counts. The rearrangement joins TRBV5-4 to TRBJ2-5; TRBD2 matches at 7 bases. From germline, CDR1 is SGHNT and CDR2 YYREEE (reference sequence). V gave up 0 bases and J gave up 4 bases; unmatched junction bases: 6. This CDR3 is 15 amino acids long. CDR3 protein: CASSLVGEGGETQYF. The CDR3 DNA reads as TGTGCCAGCAGCTTGGTGGGGGAGGGAGGAGAGACCCAGTACTTC.

The V call is TRBV4-3, the J call TRBJ1-6; D gene uncertain. The CDR3 spans 14 residues. Germline CDR1 and CDR2: LGHNA and YSLEER. Trimming pared 2 bases from V and 6 bases from J, leaving 8 bases between. The CDR3 sequence is CASSQRALNSPLHF. The CDR3 DNA reads as TGCGCCAGCAGCCAACGGGCCCTTAATTCACCCCTCCACTTT.

This rearrangement joins TRBV4-3 to TRBJ2-3, with no clear D. Trimming took off 4 bases at V and 0 bases at J, with 14 bases between the two ends. Germline V lookup: CDR1 LGHNA, CDR2 YSLEER. This CDR3 is 16 amino acids long. Written as DNA, the CDR3 is TGCGCCAGCAGCCCCTTCGGTCGGGCGAGCACAGATACGCAGTATTTT. This gives the protein CASSPFGRASTDTQYF.

This clonotype has only a few counts. This chain joins TRBV4-3 and TRBJ1-2; TRBD1 aligns across 9 bases. V lost 5 bases and J lost 3; bases outside the gene matches: 7. The CDR3 extends over 15 amino acids. CDR1 is LGHNA and CDR2 is YSLEER in the germline V gene. The DNA of the CDR3 is TGCGCCAGCAGCGACGTGACAGGGGGATACTATGGCTACACCTTC. Amino acids: CASSDVTGGYYGYTF.

This clonotype came up a few times. The CDR3 does not close with the conserved phenylalanine or tryptophan, likely indicating a read error. The chain recombines TRBV12-3 or TRBV12-4 with TRBJ1-1, with TRBD1 as a possible D gene (5 bases). V gave up 0 bases and J gave up 5 bases, with 7 bases separating them. This CDR3 is 13 amino acids long. As DNA, the CDR3 is TGTGCCAGCAGTTTAGCGGGGCGGACTGAAGCTTTCCTT. It is translated as CASSLAGRTEAFL.

The table lists this clonotype with many counts. The chain combines TRBV7-6 with TRBJ2-3; D is undetermined. This CDR3 contains 14 residues. Germline V gene data show CDR1 as SGHVS and CDR2 as FNYEAQ. The V gene lost 1 base and the J gene lost 1 base, with 6 bases spanning the gap. CDR3 coding DNA: TGTGCCAGCAGCTTAGGTTCGGGCACAGATACGCAGTATTTT. Its protein is CASSLGSGTDTQYF.

The chain employs TRBV7-8 and TRBJ1-1; D not certain. CDR3 length: 13 residues. Per the germline V gene, CDR1 is SGHVS and CDR2 is FQNEAQ. The V end lost 2 bases, the J end lost 5 bases, and 9 bases lay between the germline ends. CDR3 in amino acids: CASSLLRRTEAFF. The DNA for the CDR3 is TGTGCCAGCAGCTTACTTCGACGGACTGAAGCTTTCTTT.

This sequence joins TRBV6-5 and TRBJ1-6; perhaps TRBD1 as D (5 bases). The germline V gene encodes CDR1 MNHEY and CDR2 SVGAGI. This CDR3 comprises 15 residues. Trimming shortened V by 4 bases and J by 10 bases, and 17 bases separated the two germline ends. The CDR3 reads CASSLSRGLGSPLHF. Here the CDR3 DNA reads TGTGCCAGCAGTTTAAGTCGGGGCTTGGGGTCACCCCTCCACTTT.

This clonotype was found a few times. V is TRBV14 and J is TRBJ2-1; D might be TRBD2 (7 bases). Deletions cut 0 bases from V and 6 bases from J, with 15 bases between. This CDR3 has 16 residues. Germline assignment: CDR1 SGHDN and CDR2 FVKESK. The chain's CDR3 is CASSQEAAGALNEQFF. The CDR3 DNA sequence: TGTGCCAGCAGCCAAGAGGCTGCGGGGGCCCTCAATGAGCAGTTCTTC.

This clonotype was seen a few times. The CDR3 DNA follows: TGTGCCAGTAGTGACAGCGCGTACGGCTACACCTTC. Residues: CASSDSAYGYTF. This chain uses TRBV19 with TRBJ1-2; perhaps TRBD1 as D (5 bases). CDR3 length: 12 amino acids. Germline values: CDR1 LNHDA, CDR2 SQIVND (reference sequence). Trimming took off 5 bases at V and 8 bases at J, with 12 bases between the two ends.

In its sample, this clonotype was seen a few times. The J gene is TRBJ1-4, the V gene TRBV12-3 or TRBV12-4, with D perhaps matching TRBD1 (5 bases). The germline V and J ends were trimmed by 5 bases and 3 bases, with 16 bases remaining between them. The CDR3 spans 16 residues. The CDR3 DNA is TGTGCCAGCAGTCCCGCGGGGGGGTGGTCTAATGAAAAACTGTTTTTT. The encoded protein is CASSPAGGWSNEKLFF.

The V gene is TRBV4-1, the J gene TRBJ1-3; D might be TRBD1 (6 bases). CDR1 is MGHRA and CDR2 is YSYEKL in the germline V gene. The CDR3 sequence is 15 residues long. Trimming stripped 1 base from V and 2 bases from J, with 9 bases between. Here the CDR3 DNA reads TGCGCCAGCAGCCAAGGGGCAGGGGCTGGAAACACCATATATTTT. This encodes CASSQGAGAGNTIYF.

This rearrangement joins TRBV9 to TRBJ2-1, with 8 bases aligning to TRBD1. The CDR3 spans 15 residues. After removal of 0 bases from V and 7 bases from J, the junction contained 6 bases not matched to a gene. From germline, CDR1 is SGDLS and CDR2 YYNGEE. DNA for the CDR3: TGTGCCAGCAGCGTAGAACAGGGGGAGAGTAATGAGCAGTTCTTC. Amino acid sequence: CASSVEQGESNEQFF.

The chain is built from TRBV4-1 and TRBJ1-6; perhaps TRBD1 as D (5 bases). CDR1 and CDR2 from the germline V gene are MGHRA and YSYEKL. Trimming shortened V by 9 bases and J by 0 bases, and 15 bases separated the two germline ends. The CDR3 extends over 16 amino acids. CDR3 loop: CASEAAGSSYNSPLHF. The CDR3 nucleotides read TGCGCCAGTGAGGCAGCAGGGAGCTCCTATAATTCACCCCTCCACTTT.

This clonotype has more than one count but fewer than ten. The genes are TRBV4-1 and TRBJ1-4, with D maybe TRBD1 (6 bases). CDR1 MGHRA and CDR2 YSYEKL come from the germline V gene. Between the trimmed V and J ends, which lost 4 bases and 3 bases, there was a span of 18 bases. The CDR3 totals 17 residues. The CDR3 bases are TGCGCCAGCAGCCTACTATCAGGGGCGGTCGCTAATGAAAAACTGTTTTTT. This translates into CASSLLSGAVANEKLFF.